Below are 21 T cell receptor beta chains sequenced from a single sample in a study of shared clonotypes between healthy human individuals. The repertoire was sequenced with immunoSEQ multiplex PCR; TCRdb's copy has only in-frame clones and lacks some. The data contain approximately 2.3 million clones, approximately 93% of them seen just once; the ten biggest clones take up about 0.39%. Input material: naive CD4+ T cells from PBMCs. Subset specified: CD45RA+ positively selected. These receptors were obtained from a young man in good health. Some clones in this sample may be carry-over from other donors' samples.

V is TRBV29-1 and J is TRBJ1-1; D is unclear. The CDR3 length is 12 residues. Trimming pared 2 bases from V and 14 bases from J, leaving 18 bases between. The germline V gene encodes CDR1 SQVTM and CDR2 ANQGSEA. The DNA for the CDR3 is TGCAGCGTTGAAATCGTAGTGGGTTCAAGCTTCTTT. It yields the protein CSVEIVVGSSFF.

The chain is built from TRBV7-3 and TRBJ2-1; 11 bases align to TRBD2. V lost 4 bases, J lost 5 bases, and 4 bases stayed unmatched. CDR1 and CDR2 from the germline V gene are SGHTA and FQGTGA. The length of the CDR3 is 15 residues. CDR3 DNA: TGTGCCAGCAGCTCTGGGACTAGCGGCAACAATGAGCAGTTCTTC. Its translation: CASSSGTSGNNEQFF.

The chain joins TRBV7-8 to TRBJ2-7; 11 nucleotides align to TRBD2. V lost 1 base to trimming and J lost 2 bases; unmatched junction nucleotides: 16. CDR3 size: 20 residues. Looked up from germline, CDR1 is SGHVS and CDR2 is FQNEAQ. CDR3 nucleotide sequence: TGTGCCAGCAGCTTAGAGAGACTAGCGGGACGACAGTTACGCCCCTACGAGCAGTACTTC. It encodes CASSLERLAGRQLRPYEQYF.

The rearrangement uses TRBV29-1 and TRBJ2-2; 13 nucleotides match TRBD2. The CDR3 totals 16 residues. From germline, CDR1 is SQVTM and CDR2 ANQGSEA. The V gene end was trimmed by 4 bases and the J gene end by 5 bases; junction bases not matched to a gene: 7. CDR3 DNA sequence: TGCAGCGTTGGGCGACTAGCGGGAGGTAGGACCGGGGAGCTGTTTTTT. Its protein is CSVGRLAGGRTGELFF.

The CDR3 bases are TGTGCCACCAATTCAAGCCCCAGGGGGCGTATGAACACTGAAGCTTTCTTT. Its translation: CATNSSPRGRMNTEAFF. The rearrangement uses TRBV21-1 and TRBJ1-1; TRBD1 is the table's D call and was not checked against the DNA. TRBV21-1 is designated a pseudogene. The CDR3 extends over 17 amino acids.

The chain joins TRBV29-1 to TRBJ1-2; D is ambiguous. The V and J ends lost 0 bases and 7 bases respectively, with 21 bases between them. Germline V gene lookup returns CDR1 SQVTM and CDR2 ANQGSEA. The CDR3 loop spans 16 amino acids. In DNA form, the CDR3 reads TGCAGCGTTGAAGATTTTCGAGACACGCGTAAAGGTGGCTACACCTTC. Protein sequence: CSVEDFRDTRKGGYTF.

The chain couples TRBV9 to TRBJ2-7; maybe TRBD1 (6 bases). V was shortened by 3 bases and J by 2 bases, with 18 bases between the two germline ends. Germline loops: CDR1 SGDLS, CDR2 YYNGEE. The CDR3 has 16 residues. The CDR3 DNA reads TGTGCCAGCAGCGCCACCCCGACAGGACCCCCCTACGAGCAGTACTTC. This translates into CASSATPTGPPYEQYF.

CDR3 residues: CASSYWGDTDTQYF. The CDR3 coding sequence is TGTGCCAGCAGCTATTGGGGGGACACAGATACGCAGTATTTT. V and J are TRBV5-8 and TRBJ2-3; D is possibly TRBD2 (6 bases). The CDR3 is made up of 14 amino acids. Per the germline V gene, CDR1 is SGHTS and CDR2 is YDEGEE. V gave up 3 bases and J gave up 2 bases, with 10 bases separating them.

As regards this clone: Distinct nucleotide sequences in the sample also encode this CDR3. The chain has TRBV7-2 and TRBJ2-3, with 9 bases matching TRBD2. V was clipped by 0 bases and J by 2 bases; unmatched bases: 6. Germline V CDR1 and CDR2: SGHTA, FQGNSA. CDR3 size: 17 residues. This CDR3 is CASSLASLAGTTDTQYF. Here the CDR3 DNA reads TGTGCCAGCAGCTTAGCGAGTCTAGCGGGAACCACAGATACGCAGTATTTT.

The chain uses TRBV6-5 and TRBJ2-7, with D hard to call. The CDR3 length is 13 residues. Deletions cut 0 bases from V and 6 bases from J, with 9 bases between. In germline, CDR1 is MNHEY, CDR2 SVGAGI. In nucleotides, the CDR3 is TGTGCCAGCAGTTACTCGATGAGGCTCGAGCAGTACTTC. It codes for CASSYSMRLEQYF.

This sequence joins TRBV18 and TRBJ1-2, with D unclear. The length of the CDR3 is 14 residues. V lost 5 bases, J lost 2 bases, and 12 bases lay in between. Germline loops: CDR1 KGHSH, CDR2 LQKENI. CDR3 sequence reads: CASSLGGNNYGYTF. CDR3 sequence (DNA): TGTGCCAGCTCATTGGGAGGAAACAACTATGGCTACACCTTC.

This chain's CDR3 is CASSLGVDEQYF. The CDR3 DNA is TGCGCCAGCAGCTTGGGGGTTGACGAGCAGTACTTC. The V call is TRBV5-1, the J call TRBJ2-7; the D is unclear. The CDR3 contains 12 residues. CDR1 and CDR2 (germline): SGHRS, YFSETQ. The germline V and J ends were trimmed by 0 bases and 5 bases, with 6 bases remaining between them.

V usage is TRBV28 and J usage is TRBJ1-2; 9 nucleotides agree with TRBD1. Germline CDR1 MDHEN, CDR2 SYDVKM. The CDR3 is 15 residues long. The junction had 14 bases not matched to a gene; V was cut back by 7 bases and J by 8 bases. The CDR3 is CASKEGQGRLGGYTF. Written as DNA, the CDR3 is TGTGCCAGCAAGGAGGGACAGGGACGTTTAGGAGGCTACACCTTC.

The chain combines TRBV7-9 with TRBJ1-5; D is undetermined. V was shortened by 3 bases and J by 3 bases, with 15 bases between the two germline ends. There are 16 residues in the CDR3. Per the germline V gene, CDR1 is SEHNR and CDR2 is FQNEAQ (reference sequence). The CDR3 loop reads CASSLGAGRPNQPQHF. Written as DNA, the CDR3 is TGTGCCAGCAGCTTGGGTGCCGGACGGCCCAATCAGCCCCAGCATTTT.

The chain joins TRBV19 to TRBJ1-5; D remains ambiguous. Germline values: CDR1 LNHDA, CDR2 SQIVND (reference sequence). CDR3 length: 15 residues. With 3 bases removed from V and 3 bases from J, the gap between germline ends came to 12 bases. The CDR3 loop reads CASSMQARVNQPQHF. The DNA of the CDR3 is TGTGCCAGTAGTATGCAGGCGCGGGTCAATCAGCCCCAGCATTTT.

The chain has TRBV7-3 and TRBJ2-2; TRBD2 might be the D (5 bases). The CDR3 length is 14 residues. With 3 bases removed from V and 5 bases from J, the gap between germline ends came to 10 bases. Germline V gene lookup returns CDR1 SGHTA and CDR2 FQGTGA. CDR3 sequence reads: CASSFGSVTGELFF. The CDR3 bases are TGTGCCAGCAGCTTTGGTAGCGTAACCGGGGAGCTGTTTTTT.

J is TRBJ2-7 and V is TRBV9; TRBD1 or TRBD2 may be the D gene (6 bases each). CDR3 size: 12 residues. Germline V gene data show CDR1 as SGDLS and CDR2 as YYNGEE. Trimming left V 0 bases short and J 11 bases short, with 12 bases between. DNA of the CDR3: TGTGCCAGCAGCGTAGCTGGGGGGCACAAGTACTTC. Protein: CASSVAGGHKYF.

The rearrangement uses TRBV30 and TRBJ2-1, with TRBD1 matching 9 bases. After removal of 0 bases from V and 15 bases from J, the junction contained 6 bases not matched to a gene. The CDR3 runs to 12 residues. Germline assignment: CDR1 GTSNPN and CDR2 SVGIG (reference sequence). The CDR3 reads CAWSVDRGYLFF. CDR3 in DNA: TGTGCCTGGAGTGTAGACAGGGGGTACCTGTTCTTC.

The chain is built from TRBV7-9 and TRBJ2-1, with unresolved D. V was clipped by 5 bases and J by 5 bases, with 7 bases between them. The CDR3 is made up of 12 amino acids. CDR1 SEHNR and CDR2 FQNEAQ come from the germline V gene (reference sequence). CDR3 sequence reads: CASSTENNEQFF. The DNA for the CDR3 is TGTGCCAGCAGCACTGAAAACAATGAGCAGTTCTTC.

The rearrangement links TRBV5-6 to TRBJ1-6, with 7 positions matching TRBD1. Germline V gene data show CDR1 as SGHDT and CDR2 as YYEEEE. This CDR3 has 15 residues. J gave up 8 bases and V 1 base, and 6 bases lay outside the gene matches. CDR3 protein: CASSLLGQDYSPLHF. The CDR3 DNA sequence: TGTGCCAGCAGCTTGCTAGGACAGGACTATTCACCCCTCCACTTT.

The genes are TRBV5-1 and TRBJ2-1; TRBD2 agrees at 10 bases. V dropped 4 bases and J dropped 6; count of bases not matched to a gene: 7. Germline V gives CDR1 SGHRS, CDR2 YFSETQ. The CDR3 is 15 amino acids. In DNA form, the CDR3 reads TGCGCCAGCAGCCTTGGACTAGCGGCTATCAATGAGCAGTTCTTC. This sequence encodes CASSLGLAAINEQFF.